This TCR beta chain was sequenced in a study of blood T cells in healthy people across ages (dated by TCRdb to the mid-2010s). About the study as a whole: In model experiments, roughly one uniquely barcoded TCR beta cDNA molecule per two T cells was captured by template switching. To track age-related changes in TCR beta repertoire diversity, the study relied on deep sequencing normalized with unique cDNA molecular identifiers. To avoid experimental bias, donors of different ages were distributed randomly across sequencing lanes. Four age groups were formed from the donors: young (average 16 years), middle-aged (more than 35), aged (more than 55) and long-lived (82). Two additional independent replicas of 1 million unique cDNA reads from the same blood draw were analyzed for two donors (one aged 18 to 30 and one aged 80 or older). Summary of the overall study and its limitations: As age increased, observed TCR beta diversity per million T cells dropped in a roughly linear way, and a significant reduction was already evident by age around 41. Conclusive comparison of naive and antigen-experienced compartments was prevented by the profiling of bulk unsorted PBMCs. Total diversity estimates from one million sequenced T cells were considered lower bounds and underestimates. The long-lived group showed more naive CD4+ T cells, fewer expanded clones and increased TCR diversity than the aged group, suggesting age selection. Because donor CMV infection status was unknown, age-related changes in expanded clonotypes were potentially confounded. There was a strong correlation between observed TCR beta diversity and the percentage of naive T cells measured by flow cytometry.

This clonotype occurred a few times. Its specific antigen is unknown. Within one base of it there is no much larger clone, and no base qualities were kept. Libraries were prepared through 5' RACE. This sample was sequenced with an Illumina HiSeq 2500. The second PCR ran for about 7 to 11 cycles and used a J-beta primer mix along with a sample-barcoded 5' primer. Each TCR beta cDNA molecule received a unique molecular identifier from a template-switch 5' adaptor carrying 12 random nucleotides. Each sample yielded at least 3 million CDR3-containing paired-end reads. First-strand cDNA was synthesized from all RNA with the Mint cDNA synthesis kit, primed by a TRBC-specific oligonucleotide. Following uracil-DNA glycosylase treatment, all cDNA underwent a first 18-cycle PCR with the universal primers M1SS and BC2_uni_R. Turning to the authors' computational methods: For normalization, 1 million high-quality reads, each with a distinct molecular identifier, were randomly selected from each sample. Instead of being binned into consensus sequences, reads that shared molecular identifiers were thrown out. MiTCR, with a Q25 quality threshold and the strictest error-elimination algorithm, was used for CDR3 identification, clonotype clustering and error correction. A nonparametric unseen species model with Euler transformation was used to estimate a lower bound on total TCR beta diversity. TCRdb reworked the public reads: Q25 trimming with fastp, MiXCR clone assembly, productive beta chains retained. Merged by CDR3 protein, the rows form single entries marked with the most common genes and DNA. The V and J calls follow TCRdb's processing rather than the paper's. The sample has around 790,000 distinct CDR3 sequences on record, about 42% of them singletons. The ten biggest clones cover roughly a fifth of the sample.

Systemically healthy Caucasian individuals from Russia, some 40 in total and aged roughly 6 to 100 years, were included as donors. Each donor gave approximately 9.4 milliliters of peripheral blood, drawn into EDTA-treated Vacutainer tubes. Ficoll-Paque density-gradient centrifugation was used to isolate PBMCs, with at least 7 million per sample. Trizol reagent was used to extract total RNA from the PBMCs, yielding at least 5 micrograms per sample. Naive CD45RAhigh/CD27high T cell percentages were measured by flow cytometry on a PBMC aliquot from every donor. The trim is 7 bases for V and 3 bases for J, with a gap of 4 bases between the germline ends. From the cysteine up to the phenylalanine, the CDR3 has a length of 9 residues. The entry retains the CDR3 DNA only, 27 bases that are in frame from base 1. For CDR1 and CDR2, the germline V gene lists SQVTM and ANQGSEA.

Sequencing was done on a sample of blood. This TCR derives from a man aged 55 to 70 in good health. The chain employs TRBV29-1 and TRBJ2-7; a confident D gene designation cannot be given. The bases read TGCAGCGGAGACTACGAGCAGTACTTC. This codes for CSGDYEQYF.